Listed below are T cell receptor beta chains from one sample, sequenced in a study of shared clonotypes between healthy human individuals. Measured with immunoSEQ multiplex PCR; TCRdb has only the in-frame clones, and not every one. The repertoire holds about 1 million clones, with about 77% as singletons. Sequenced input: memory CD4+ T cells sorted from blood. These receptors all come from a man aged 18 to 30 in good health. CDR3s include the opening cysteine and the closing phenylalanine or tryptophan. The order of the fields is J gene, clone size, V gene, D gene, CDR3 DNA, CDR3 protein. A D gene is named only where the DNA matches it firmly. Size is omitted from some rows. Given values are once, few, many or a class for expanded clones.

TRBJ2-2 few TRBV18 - TGTGCCAGCTCGCCAGGGTGGACCACCGGGGAGCTGTTTTTT CASSPGWTTGELFF
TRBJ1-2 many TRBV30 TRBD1 TGTGCCTGGAGTGACCCACCAGCAGGGGGCTTTGGCTACACCTTC CAWSDPPAGGFGYTF
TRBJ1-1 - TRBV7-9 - TGTGCCAGCAGCTTGGGCGGGGTGTACACTGAAGCTTTCTTT CASSLGGVYTEAFF
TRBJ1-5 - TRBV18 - TGTGCCAGCTCAACGACAGGCTCTAGCAATCAGCCCCAGCATTTT CASSTTGSSNQPQHF
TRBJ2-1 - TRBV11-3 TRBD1 TGTGCCAGCAGTCCCGGGACAGGGGGCATCAATGAGCAGTTCTTC CASSPGTGGINEQFF
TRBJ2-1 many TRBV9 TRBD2 TGTGCCAGCAGCTCCGGGACTAGCGGGAGTACTGGGCAGTTCTTC CASSSGTSGSTGQFF
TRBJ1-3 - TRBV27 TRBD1 TGTGCCAGCAGCACCGGGACAGGGTCGGGGTCGGGAAACACCATATATTTT CASSTGTGSGSGNTIYF
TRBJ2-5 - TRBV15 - TGTGCCACCAGCCGGGAGCCAAAAGAGACCCAGTACTTC CATSREPKETQYF
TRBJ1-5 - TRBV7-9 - TGTGCCAGCAGCTTAGATTACCAGCCCCAGCATTTT CASSLDYQPQHF
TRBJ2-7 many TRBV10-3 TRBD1 TGTGCCATCAGGGACAGGGGAGACGAGCAGTACTTC CAIRDRGDEQYF
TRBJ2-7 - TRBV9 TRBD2 TGTGCCAGCAGCGTAGGAGGTAGGGAGGGACTCTACGAGCAGTACTTC CASSVGGREGLYEQYF
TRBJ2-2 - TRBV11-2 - TGTGCCAGCAGCCATGTTATTGGCGGGAAGGGCGGGGAGCTGTTTTTT CASSHVIGGKGGELFF
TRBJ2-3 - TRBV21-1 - TGTGCCAGCAGCAAAGTGGAACGAGGGAGGGCCATGAGCACAGATACGCAGTATTTT CASSKVERGRAMSTDTQYF
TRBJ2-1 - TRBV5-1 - TGCGCCAGCAGCTTGACTAAGGTCGGTGAGCAGTTCTTC CASSLTKVGEQFF
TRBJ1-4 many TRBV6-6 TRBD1 TGTGCCAGCAGTGGAGGACAGGGGGCTGAAAAACTGTTTTTT CASSGGQGAEKLFF
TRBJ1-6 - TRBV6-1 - TGTGCCAGCAGTGCGCAAGGCAATTCACCCCTCCACTTT CASSAQGNSPLHF
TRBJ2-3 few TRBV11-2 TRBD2 TGTGCCAGCAGCGGACTAGCGGGGTACACAGATACGCAGTATTTT CASSGLAGYTDTQYF